The 5 T cell receptor beta chains below all came from one sample that was sequenced in a study of somatic mutations in cytotoxic T cells in rheumatoid arthritis. The repertoire was sequenced with immunoSEQ multiplex PCR; TCRdb's copy has only in-frame clones and lacks some. The table lists fewer than 13,000 clones, approximately 70% of them singletons. Sequencing was done on a sample of CD8+ T cells sorted from blood. Source of these receptors: a man aged 60 to 75 in good health.

The chain uses TRBV28 and TRBJ1-3, with D possibly matching TRBD1 (5 bases). The V gene lost 6 bases and the J gene lost 0 bases, with 9 bases spanning the gap. CDR1 is MDHEN, CDR2 SYDVKM, per germline. This CDR3 contains 14 residues. CDR3 coding DNA: TGTGCCAGCAGCTCCGGGACCTCTGGAAACACCATATATTTT. It is translated as CASSSGTSGNTIYF. Together with reference TRBV28 and TRBJ1-3, the CDR3 gives the full variable domain: DVKVTQSSRYLVKRTGEKVFLECVQDMDHENMFWYRQDPGLGLRLIYFSYDVKMKEKGDIPEGYSVSREKKERFSLILESASTNQTSMYLCASSSGTSGNTIYFGEGSWLTVV.

The rearrangement uses TRBV6-5 and TRBJ2-7, with a weak D call TRBD2 (5 bases). Germline V CDR1 and CDR2: MNHEY, SVGAGI. Trimming shortened V by 0 bases and J by 5 bases, and 11 bases separated the two germline ends. The CDR3 runs 14 residues. CDR3 sequence: CASSYSRGSHEQYF. CDR3 bases: TGTGCCAGCAGTTACTCGAGAGGGTCCCACGAGCAGTACTTC.

The V and J genes are TRBV4-3 and TRBJ2-4; 7 positions agree with TRBD2. V gave up 0 bases and J gave up 5 bases; unmatched junction bases: 7. In germline, CDR1 is LGHNA, CDR2 YSLEER. The CDR3 is 16 amino acids. This CDR3 reads CASSQESRGRENIQYF. The CDR3 nucleotides read TGCGCCAGCAGCCAAGAAAGCCGGGGGAGGGAAAACATTCAGTACTTC.

CDR3: CASSIGTATNEKLFF. The CDR3 DNA sequence: TGTGCCAGTAGTATAGGGACAGCAACTAATGAAAAACTGTTTTTT. This chain joins TRBV19 and TRBJ1-4; TRBD1 might be the D (6 bases). The germline gives CDR1 LNHDA, CDR2 SQIVND (reference sequence). The CDR3 consists of 15 residues. Trimming shortened V by 1 base and J by 0 bases, and 6 bases separated the two germline ends.

The chain joins TRBV28 to TRBJ1-1; no clear D. The CDR3 has 15 amino acids. Germline CDR1 and CDR2: MDHEN and SYDVKM. Trimming shortened V by 5 bases and J by 1 base, and 14 bases separated the two germline ends. CDR3 DNA sequence: TGTGCCAGCAGTCTAACCCTAGGAGAGAACACTGAAGCTTTCTTT. The encoded protein is CASSLTLGENTEAFF.